One sample yielded the 7 T cell receptor beta chains listed below, sequenced in a study of beta chain features in type 1 diabetes. Expressed TCRB transcripts were sequenced because the entire RNA isolate underwent reverse transcription. The table came from immunoSEQ multiplex PCR; TCRdb's copy has only in-frame clones and leaves some out. The sample has some 150,000 clones, about 10% seen once. Source material: naive CD4+ T cells from blood. The receptor source for this set is a man younger than 35 in good health.

The chain employs TRBV28 and TRBJ1-2, with D perhaps matching TRBD1 (6 bases). Germline loops: CDR1 MDHEN, CDR2 SYDVKM. V was cut by 2 bases and J by 4 bases, with 11 bases left in between. CDR3 length: 14 amino acids. The CDR3 here is CASSLHRVGYGYTF. The DNA of the CDR3 is TGTGCCAGCAGTTTACACAGGGTCGGCTATGGCTACACCTTC.

This clone was seen only a few times. The chain has TRBV29-1 and TRBJ1-5; a possible D gene is TRBD1 (5 bases). The CDR3 extends over 13 amino acids. Trimming took 2 bases from V and 4 from J, leaving 9 bases between them. Germline V gene data show CDR1 as SQVTM and CDR2 as ANQGSEA. CDR3 amino acids: CSVETGRNQPQHF. The CDR3 DNA sequence: TGCAGCGTTGAAACAGGTCGGAATCAGCCCCAGCATTTT.

This clone showed up just a few times. The chain is built from TRBV28 and TRBJ2-7; 8 positions agree with TRBD1. The CDR3 length is 12 residues. The germline V gene encodes CDR1 MDHEN and CDR2 SYDVKM. V trimming: 7 bases; J trimming: 6 bases; junction bases outside the gene matches: 5. CDR3 region: CASKGQAAEQYF. CDR3 DNA: TGTGCCAGCAAGGGACAGGCCGCCGAGCAGTACTTC.

The chain recombines TRBV6-1 with TRBJ2-3; TRBD1 matches at 12 bases. The CDR3 is made up of 14 amino acids. The J segment lost 4 bases and the V segment lost 6 bases, leaving 2 bases of the junction unmatched. Germline CDR1 reads MNHNS; CDR2 reads SASEGT. For the CDR3, the DNA is TGTGCCAGCAGAGGGACAGGGGGCGCAGATACGCAGTATTTT. Protein: CASRGTGGADTQYF.

CDR3 bases: TGCAGTGCTAGCAAGACAGTTGAAGCTTTCTTT. Its translation is CSASKTVEAFF. The rearrangement uses TRBV20-1 and TRBJ1-1; D perhaps matches TRBD1 (5 bases). V lost 3 bases, J lost 7 bases, and 9 bases lay in between. Germline-derived CDR1 and CDR2 are DFQATT and SNEGSKA (reference sequence). The CDR3 is 11 residues long.

The chain links TRBV11-3 to TRBJ2-2; D gene unclear. Germline lookup yields CDR1 SGHNT and CDR2 YENEEA. The CDR3 extends over 13 amino acids. Between the trimmed V and J ends, which lost 3 bases and 1 base, there was a span of 3 bases. CDR3 nucleotides: TGTGCCAGCAGCTTTAAGAACACCGGGGAGCTGTTTTTT. It translates to CASSFKNTGELFF. Looking up the rest from reference TRBV11-3 and TRBJ2-2 gives the full variable domain: EAGVVQSPRYKIIEKKQPVAFWCNPISGHNTLYWYLQNLGQGPELLIRYENEEAVDDSQLPKDRFSAERLKGVDSTLKIQPAELGDSAVYLCASSFKNTGELFFGEGSRLTVL.

This clone has a handful of counts. CDR3 DNA sequence: TGTGCCAGCAGCTGGAACCCCACAGGGACAGATACGCAGTATTTT. It specifies CASSWNPTGTDTQYF. The J gene is TRBJ2-3, the V gene TRBV7-3; a weak D match, TRBD1 (6 bases). The CDR3 has 15 residues. Trimming took off 4 bases at V and 3 bases at J, with 14 bases between the two ends. In germline, CDR1 is SGHTA, CDR2 FQGTGA.